One sample yielded the 30 T cell receptor beta chains listed below, sequenced in a study of Ad26.COV2.S vaccination and SARS-CoV-2 variants. Treatment specified: roughly 20 received Ad26.COV2.S at low or high dose, single or two shots; 5 received placebo; per-sample allocation not given. All samples were drawn on day 63, counting from the first vaccine or placebo injection. Method: immunoSEQ multiplex PCR; TCRdb's copy keeps in-frame clones and lacks some. The sample shows 400,000 to 450,000 clones, over 75% of them seen only once. The sample was peripheral blood, taken in a trial of Ad26.COV2.S vaccine versus placebo. The receptors stem from a person aged 18 to 65 who received the Ad26.COV2.S COVID-19 vaccine or a placebo.

V usage is TRBV5-5 and J usage is TRBJ2-1, with TRBD1 identical over 9 bases. The CDR3 loop spans 15 amino acids. Germline assignment: CDR1 SGHKS and CDR2 YYEKEE (reference sequence). V lost 4 bases and J lost 2; bases outside the gene matches: 4. CDR3: CASSRTGVTYNEQFF. CDR3 coding DNA: TGTGCCAGCAGCAGGACAGGGGTTACCTACAATGAGCAGTTCTTC.

This chain connects TRBV27 to TRBJ2-2; D perhaps matches TRBD1 (5 bases). CDR3 size: 18 residues. Germline assignment: CDR1 MNHEY and CDR2 SMNVEV (reference sequence). V dropped 3 bases and J dropped 2 bases, with 19 bases sitting between them. This CDR3 is CASSFSRQFVQNTGELFF. CDR3 sequence (DNA): TGTGCCAGCAGTTTTTCCAGACAGTTCGTACAAAACACCGGGGAGCTGTTTTTT.

The chain combines TRBV19 with TRBJ1-2; tentative D call: TRBD1 (6 bases). Between the trimmed V and J ends, which lost 8 bases and 8 bases, there was a span of 15 bases. Looked up from germline, CDR1 is LNHDA and CDR2 is SQIVND (reference sequence). The CDR3 is 12 amino acids. CDR3 coding DNA: TGTGCCAGTGCACACAGGGATCGGGGCTACACCTTC. This translates into CASAHRDRGYTF.

The V and J genes are TRBV30 and TRBJ2-2; D is unclear. V gave up 0 bases and J gave up 4 bases, with 12 bases separating them. The V gene's germline CDR1 is GTSNPN and CDR2 SVGIG (reference sequence). The CDR3 is 15 amino acids. The CDR3 DNA follows: TGTGCCTGGAGTGTAATTGGCCGGTCCACCGGGGAGCTGTTTTTT. Encoded protein: CAWSVIGRSTGELFF. Full variable domain (missing parts from reference TRBV30 and TRBJ2-2): SQTIHQWPATLVQPVGSPLSLECTVEGTSNPNLYWYRQAAGRGLQLLFYSVGIGQISSEVPQNLSASRPQDRQFILSSKKLLLSDSGFYLCAWSVIGRSTGELFFGEGSRLTVL.

The J gene is TRBJ1-3, the V gene TRBV7-6; D unclear. The V gene lost 6 bases and the J gene lost 2 bases, with 8 bases spanning the gap. Germline CDR1 reads SGHVS; CDR2 reads FNYEAQ. This CDR3 comprises 13 residues. The DNA of the CDR3 is TGTGCCAGCAGTCCATCTGCTGGAAACACCATATATTTT. It translates to CASSPSAGNTIYF.

V gene TRBV5-5 combines with J gene TRBJ2-7, with 12 bases that match TRBD1. Losses at the gene ends were 3 bases for V and 0 bases for J; bases not matched to a gene: 13. The CDR3 is made up of 19 amino acids. The V gene's germline CDR1 is SGHKS and CDR2 YYEKEE (reference sequence). CDR3 nucleotides: TGTGCCAGCAGCTACCGGAACTGGGGACAGGGGGCAAGCTCCTACGAGCAGTACTTC. Translating gives CASSYRNWGQGASSYEQYF.

Details on this clone: With only one base between it and a far larger clone, this is likely a read error. The genes are TRBV12-3 or TRBV12-4 and TRBJ2-7; 7 nucleotides match TRBD2. CDR3 size: 13 residues. J lost 2 bases, V lost 6 bases, and 4 bases had no gene match. The CDR3 loop is CASSRTRAYEQYF. As DNA, the CDR3 is TGTGCCAGCAGCAGGACTAGGGCCTACGAGCAGTACTTC.

As regards this clone: Other DNA sequences in the sample encode the same CDR3. Here the CDR3 DNA reads TGCAGCGTTGAGGGACTAGCGGGGGTATACAATGAGCAGTTCTTC. It is translated as CSVEGLAGVYNEQFF. This sequence joins TRBV29-1 and TRBJ2-1; 14 bases match TRBD2. This CDR3 is built from 15 residues. V was clipped by 3 bases and J by 4 bases; unmatched bases: 2. CDR1 and CDR2 from the germline V gene are SQVTM and ANQGSEA.

The chain is built from TRBV5-8 and TRBJ1-1; 7 bases align to TRBD1. The junction had 10 bases not matched to a gene; V was cut back by 3 bases and J by 2 bases. The CDR3 has 16 amino acids. Germline CDR1 is SGHTS and CDR2 is YDEGEE. CDR3 region: CASSSTGTVTNTEAFF. DNA of the CDR3: TGTGCCAGCAGCTCAACCGGGACAGTTACCAACACTGAAGCTTTCTTT.

J is TRBJ2-5 and V is TRBV5-1, with D uncertain. The CDR3 is 15 amino acids. Germline CDR1 SGHRS, CDR2 YFSETQ. V lost 2 bases, J lost 0 bases, and 11 bases lay in between. CDR3 sequence (DNA): TGCGCCAGCAGCTTTGACCGCTGGTACCAAGAGACCCAGTACTTC. Translating gives CASSFDRWYQETQYF. Full variable domain (rest looked up from reference TRBV5-1 and TRBJ2-5): KAGVTQTPRYLIKTRGQQVTLSCSPISGHRSVSWYQQTPGQGLQFLFEYFSETQRNKGNFPGRFSGRQFSNSRSEMNVSTLELGDSALYLCASSFDRWYQETQYFGPGTRLLVL.

The rearrangement uses TRBV2 and TRBJ1-2, with D perhaps matching TRBD1 (5 bases). Trimming removed 4 bases from V and 8 bases from J, with 11 bases in between. Germline V gene sequence: CDR1 SNHLY, CDR2 FYNNEI. The CDR3 runs to 12 residues. CDR3: CASSGQGVGYTF. CDR3 sequence (DNA): TGTGCCAGCAGTGGCCAGGGTGTAGGCTACACCTTC.

This chain links TRBV19 with TRBJ1-5; TRBD1 aligns across 8 bases. Germline V lookup: CDR1 LNHDA, CDR2 SQIVND (reference sequence). V was clipped by 5 bases and J by 6 bases; unmatched bases: 9. The CDR3 is 15 amino acids. This CDR3 reads CASSGDRGWSQPQHF. Written as DNA, the CDR3 is TGTGCCAGTAGTGGAGACAGGGGATGGAGTCAGCCCCAGCATTTT.

The chain couples TRBV6-2 or TRBV6-3 to TRBJ2-7; D is unresolved. The CDR3 covers 14 residues. Trimming stripped 0 bases from V and 7 bases from J, with 13 bases between. Germline CDR1 MNHEY, CDR2 SVGEGT. The CDR3 protein is CASSYSELDGEQYF. CDR3 nucleotides: TGTGCCAGCAGTTACTCAGAACTCGATGGGGAGCAGTACTTC.

This clone has a single count. The gene calls are TRBV6-2 or TRBV6-3 and TRBJ2-2; 10 nucleotides agree with TRBD2. Germline V gene sequence: CDR1 MNHEY, CDR2 SVGEGT. Germline trimming cut 2 bases from V and 4 bases from J; bases unmatched to any gene: 7. The CDR3 extends over 17 amino acids. The CDR3 sequence: CASSYTTTSGFTGELFF. Here the CDR3 DNA reads TGTGCCAGCAGTTACACCACGACTAGCGGGTTCACCGGGGAGCTGTTTTTT.

This clone was found once. This chain connects TRBV11-1 to TRBJ2-3; D is undetermined. The germline V and J ends were trimmed by 6 bases and 2 bases, with 15 bases remaining between them. Looked up from germline, CDR1 is SGHAT and CDR2 is FQDESV (reference sequence). The CDR3 length is 15 residues. CDR3 DNA: TGTGCCAGCAGACCCGGACGGGCCCCCACAGATACGCAGTATTTT. Amino acid sequence: CASRPGRAPTDTQYF.

The chain employs TRBV5-4 and TRBJ2-1; TRBD2 matches 14 bases. In germline, CDR1 is SGHNT, CDR2 YYREEE (reference sequence). CDR3 length: 17 residues. The ends lost 3 bases at V and 3 bases at J; junction bases unmatched: 5. CDR3 residues: CASSSRLAGGVYNEQFF. The DNA for the CDR3 is TGTGCCAGCAGCTCGCGACTAGCGGGAGGGGTCTACAATGAGCAGTTCTTC.

The rearrangement links TRBV30 to TRBJ2-7, with D unresolved. CDR1 and CDR2 from the germline V gene are GTSNPN and SVGIG (reference sequence). V lost 7 bases and J lost 2, with 15 bases in between. There are 13 residues in the CDR3. The CDR3 sequence is CASRRPNAYEQYF. In DNA, the CDR3 is TGTGCCTCCCGACGACCTAACGCCTACGAGCAGTACTTC. The full variable domain, with the rest looked up from reference TRBV30 and TRBJ2-7, is SQTIHQWPATLVQPVGSPLSLECTVEGTSNPNLYWYRQAAGRGLQLLFYSVGIGQISSEVPQNLSASRPQDRQFILSSKKLLLSDSGFYLCASRRPNAYEQYFGPGTRLTVT.

The V call is TRBV10-3, the J call TRBJ2-5; 9 bases line up with TRBD1. Germline lookup yields CDR1 ENHRY and CDR2 SYGVKD. The CDR3 runs 14 residues. The J segment lost 4 bases and the V segment lost 5 bases, leaving 5 bases of the junction unmatched. In DNA, the CDR3 is TGTGCCATCAGTCGACAGGGGGAGCGAGAGACCCAGTACTTC. Protein: CAISRQGERETQYF.

The chain recombines TRBV5-4 with TRBJ2-3; 7 nucleotides line up with TRBD1. V was clipped by 4 bases and J by 2 bases; unmatched bases: 10. Germline V gene data show CDR1 as SGHNT and CDR2 as YYREEE (reference sequence). The CDR3 is made up of 16 amino acids. The CDR3 DNA is TGTGCCAGCAGCCCCCTCTCGACAGGGTCCACAGATACGCAGTATTTT. This sequence encodes CASSPLSTGSTDTQYF.

This clone was picked up one time. V is TRBV15 and J is TRBJ1-6, with D perhaps TRBD1 (6 bases). Trimming shortened V by 0 bases and J by 7 bases, and 10 bases separated the two germline ends. The CDR3 covers 15 residues. Germline CDR1 is LNHNV and CDR2 is YYDKDF (reference sequence). The CDR3 DNA follows: TGTGCCACCAGCAGAGAGGGGGCGGCGAATTCACCCCTCCACTTT. This encodes CATSREGAANSPLHF.

The chain carries TRBV29-1 and TRBJ2-1; 12 bases line up with TRBD2. The CDR3 runs 15 residues. The junction had 6 bases not matched to a gene; V was cut back by 4 bases and J by 5 bases. The germline CDR1 and CDR2 sequences are SQVTM and ANQGSEA. CDR3 residues: CSVATSGSMNNEQFF. The CDR3 coding sequence is TGCAGCGTTGCGACTAGCGGGAGCATGAACAATGAGCAGTTCTTC.

This chain connects TRBV30 to TRBJ2-5; D is perhaps TRBD2 (6 bases). CDR3 length equals 14 residues. Germline V gene sequence: CDR1 GTSNPN, CDR2 SVGIG (reference sequence). Trimming took 2 bases from V and 8 from J, leaving 18 bases between them. CDR3 region: CAWSKPLTGATQYF. CDR3 nucleotides: TGTGCCTGGAGTAAGCCCCTGACGGGAGCAACCCAGTACTTC.

This clone was detected a few times. The chain combines TRBV7-9 with TRBJ1-3, with 8 bases identical to TRBD1. V shed 0 bases and J 2 bases; nucleotides not matched to a gene: 3. CDR1 is SEHNR, CDR2 FQNEAQ, per germline (reference sequence). CDR3 size: 16 residues. DNA for the CDR3: TGTGCCAGCAGCTTAGCGGGACAGGACGCTGGAAACACCATATATTTT. Protein product: CASSLAGQDAGNTIYF. The full variable domain, its missing parts supplied by reference TRBV7-9 and TRBJ1-3, is DTGVSQNPRHKITKRGQNVTFRCDPISEHNRLYWYRQTLGQGPEFLTYFQNEAQLEKSRLLSDRFSAERPKGSFSTLEIQRTEQGDSAMYLCASSLAGQDAGNTIYFGEGSWLTVV.

This sequence joins TRBV7-8 and TRBJ1-5; D gene ambiguous. Germline V gene sequence: CDR1 SGHVS, CDR2 FQNEAQ. This CDR3 is built from 14 residues. V was cut by 4 bases and J by 6 bases, with 13 bases left in between. The CDR3 loop reads CASSSGPWGQPQHF. The CDR3 DNA follows: TGTGCCAGCAGCTCGGGCCCCTGGGGTCAGCCCCAGCATTTT.

The chain recombines TRBV4-1 with TRBJ2-5, with D unresolved. The CDR3 runs 15 residues. In germline, CDR1 is MGHRA, CDR2 YSYEKL. V lost 1 base to trimming and J lost 2 bases, with 11 bases between them. The CDR3 here is CASSQGPTSQETQYF. For the CDR3, the DNA is TGCGCCAGCAGCCAAGGGCCGACATCTCAAGAGACCCAGTACTTC.

The gene calls are TRBV29-1 and TRBJ2-5; 8 bases fit TRBD2. The germline gives CDR1 SQVTM, CDR2 ANQGSEA. V lost 4 bases, J lost 4 bases, and 5 bases stayed unmatched. CDR3 length: 13 amino acids. CDR3 in amino acids: CSVAGTRPETQYF. The CDR3 DNA is TGCAGCGTTGCCGGGACTAGGCCAGAGACCCAGTACTTC.

The rearrangement links TRBV19 to TRBJ2-2; 9 nucleotides match TRBD2. V was clipped by 3 bases and J by 5 bases; unmatched bases: 7. The CDR3 has 16 residues. Germline assignment: CDR1 LNHDA and CDR2 SQIVND (reference sequence). The CDR3 DNA follows: TGTGCCAGTAGTATTATTAGCGGGAGAGGTACCGGGGAGCTGTTTTTT. Translation gives CASSIISGRGTGELFF.

V gene TRBV19 combines with J gene TRBJ2-7; TRBD1 matches 9 bases. The CDR3 loop spans 13 amino acids. The V segment lost 6 bases and the J segment 5 bases; nucleotides outside the gene matches: 5. Germline values: CDR1 LNHDA, CDR2 SQIVND (reference sequence). The CDR3 protein is CASRTDRGHEQYF. CDR3 nucleotide sequence: TGTGCCAGTAGAACGGACAGGGGCCACGAGCAGTACTTC.

The chain couples TRBV7-9 to TRBJ2-1; D gene ambiguous. Deletions cut 1 base from V and 8 bases from J, with 3 bases between. Per germline, CDR1 SEHNR and CDR2 FQNEAQ (reference sequence). The CDR3 is made up of 11 amino acids. The CDR3 is CASSLGHEQFF. CDR3 in DNA: TGTGCCAGCAGCTTAGGTCATGAGCAGTTCTTC.

The chain recombines TRBV6-2 or TRBV6-3 with TRBJ1-2; D unresolved. Germline loops: CDR1 MNHEY, CDR2 SVGEGT. The CDR3 is 13 amino acids. The V gene lost 5 bases and the J gene lost 5 bases, with 12 bases spanning the gap. The CDR3 DNA is TGTGCCAGCAGTATGGTGAGGGCATATGGCTACACCTTC. Amino acid sequence: CASSMVRAYGYTF.